This T cell receptor beta chain appears in the sequencing data of a study of PD-1 blockade in classical Hodgkin lymphoma. Study results and caveats: Newly diagnosed patients were said to have less baseline TCR diversity than healthy donors did.

This sample's time point: cycle 4 day 1 (C4D1), after six to seven weeks of nivolumab. Brentuximab vedotin exposure varied, and every patient relapsed after autologous stem cell transplantation. CD4+ T cells were purified from thawed PBMCs by magnetic negative selection. Generated by immunoSEQ multiplex PCR, the TCRdb table keeps only in-frame clones and is missing some. This sample yields under 20,000 clones, of which roughly 77% are seen a single time; nearly 2.5% belongs to the top ten. CDR3 length: 13 residues. Germline CDR1 SGHTA, CDR2 FQGTGA. To note about this clone: Antigen specificity is unknown. One end of the junction is discordant with germline, which a read error may explain.

The sequences come from CD4+ T cells from blood, collected before the fourth cycle of nivolumab. V gene TRBV7-3 combines with J gene TRBJ2-7; D tentatively reads TRBD1 or TRBD2 (5 bases each). The source of this sequence is a human donor with classical Hodgkin lymphoma. CDR3 region: CASSSSPGRSLNF. In DNA, the CDR3 is TGTGCCAGCAGCTCATCACCGGGACGGAGTTTGAACTTC.